These 10 T cell receptor beta chains were sequenced from one sample in a study of blood T cell repertoires in COVID-19. Profiling relied on immunoSEQ multiplex PCR, and the TCRdb table lists in-frame clones only, not all of them. The sample contains a few hundred thousand clones, roughly 91% of which appear only once. What was sequenced was PBMCs or T cells enriched from blood (not recorded which). These receptors were obtained from a man between 18 and 35 years old who had recovered from COVID-19.

The chain couples TRBV7-8 to TRBJ1-3, with a possible D match to TRBD1 (6 bases). The CDR3 length is 15 residues. V was pared by 7 bases and J by 4 bases, with 17 bases between. Germline loops: CDR1 SGHVS, CDR2 FQNEAQ. The CDR3 protein is CASTVGGHKGNTIYF. Written as DNA, the CDR3 is TGTGCCAGCACCGTGGGGGGGCATAAGGGAAACACCATATATTTT.

This clone was counted many times. The chain carries TRBV11-3 and TRBJ1-1; D possibly corresponds to TRBD1 (5 bases). Germline CDR1 SGHNT, CDR2 YENEEA. V gave up 5 bases and J gave up 1 base, with 14 bases separating them. The CDR3 is made up of 15 amino acids. The CDR3 reads CASSPSGHPNTEAFF. CDR3 nucleotide sequence: TGTGCCAGCAGCCCCTCAGGACACCCGAACACTGAAGCTTTCTTT.

The V gene is TRBV9, the J gene TRBJ2-1, with D perhaps matching TRBD2 (6 bases). The germline V gene has CDR1 SGDLS and CDR2 YYNGEE. CDR3 length: 14 amino acids. V lost 0 bases to trimming and J lost 15 bases, with 19 bases between them. CDR3 in DNA: TGTGCCAGCAGCGTAGAGGGTCGCGGGATAGATCTGTTCTTC. It encodes CASSVEGRGIDLFF.

This clone was counted ten times or more. The identical CDR3 is also encoded by other nucleotide sequences in the sample. This chain joins TRBV2 and TRBJ2-3; D perhaps matches TRBD2 (6 bases). The CDR3 length is 14 residues. Per the germline V gene, CDR1 is SNHLY and CDR2 is FYNNEI. V lost 2 bases to trimming and J lost 3 bases, with 9 bases between them. This CDR3 is CASSESGGTDTQYF. The DNA of the CDR3 is TGTGCCAGCAGTGAATCCGGGGGAACAGATACGCAGTATTTT.

The chain joins TRBV2 to TRBJ2-7; the D is unclear. The germline CDR1 and CDR2 sequences are SNHLY and FYNNEI. The CDR3 is 13 amino acids. Trimming stripped 4 bases from V and 7 bases from J, with 14 bases between. Here the CDR3 reads CASSVAPYGEQYF. The CDR3 DNA is TGTGCCAGCAGTGTCGCTCCGTACGGGGAGCAGTACTTC.

This chain connects TRBV29-1 to TRBJ1-2, with TRBD1 matching over 10 bases. CDR1 and CDR2 from the germline V gene are SQVTM and ANQGSEA. The CDR3 runs to 14 residues. V gave up 6 bases and J gave up 4 bases; unmatched junction bases: 8. As DNA, the CDR3 is TGCAGCGTCCTAGGGACAGGGGCGATCTATGGCTACACCTTC. Translated, it gives CSVLGTGAIYGYTF.

This clone was observed once. The chain is built from TRBV20-1 and TRBJ1-2; D is ambiguous. The CDR3 sequence is 11 residues long. The germline gives CDR1 DFQATT, CDR2 SNEGSKA (reference sequence). Trimming shortened V by 3 bases and J by 8 bases, and 10 bases separated the two germline ends. The CDR3 DNA reads TGCAGTGCTAGTGGCGGAAACGGCTACACCTTC. As protein: CSASGGNGYTF.

J is TRBJ1-1 and V is TRBV14; D not resolved. The V gene's germline CDR1 is SGHDN and CDR2 FVKESK. Trimming stripped 1 base from V and 1 base from J, with 4 bases between. CDR3 length: 13 residues. Written as DNA, the CDR3 is TGTGCCAGCAGCCAAGGGGCGAACACTGAAGCTTTCTTT. It encodes CASSQGANTEAFF.

The V gene is TRBV11-3, the J gene TRBJ1-5; no firm D call. With 5 bases removed from V and 0 bases from J, the gap between germline ends came to 11 bases. This CDR3 is built from 15 residues. Per the germline V gene, CDR1 is SGHNT and CDR2 is YENEEA. The CDR3 coding sequence is TGTGCCAGCAGCATGGGAGGGAATAGCAATCAGCCCCAGCATTTT. It yields the protein CASSMGGNSNQPQHF.

The chain recombines TRBV21-1 with TRBJ2-2; the D call TRBD1 from the table was never checked on the DNA. TRBV21-1 is classified as a pseudogene. The CDR3 runs 18 residues. This CDR3 is CASSSSHPGTGLTGELFF. The DNA for the CDR3 is TGTGCCAGCAGCTCAAGTCACCCGGGGACAGGGTTAACCGGGGAGCTGTTTTTT.